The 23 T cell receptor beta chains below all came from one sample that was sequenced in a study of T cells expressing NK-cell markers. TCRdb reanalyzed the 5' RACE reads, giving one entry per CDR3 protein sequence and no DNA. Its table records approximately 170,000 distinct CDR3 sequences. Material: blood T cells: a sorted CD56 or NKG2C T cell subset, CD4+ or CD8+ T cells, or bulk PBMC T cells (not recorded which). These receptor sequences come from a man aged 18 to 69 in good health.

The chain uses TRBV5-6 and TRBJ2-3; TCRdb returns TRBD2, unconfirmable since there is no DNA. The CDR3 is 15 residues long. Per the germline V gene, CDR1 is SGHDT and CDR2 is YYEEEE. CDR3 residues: CASSQLSGVADTQYF.

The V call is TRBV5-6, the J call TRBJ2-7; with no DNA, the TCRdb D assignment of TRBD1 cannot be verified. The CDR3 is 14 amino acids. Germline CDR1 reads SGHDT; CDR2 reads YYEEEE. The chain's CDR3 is CASSLGTPSYEQYF.

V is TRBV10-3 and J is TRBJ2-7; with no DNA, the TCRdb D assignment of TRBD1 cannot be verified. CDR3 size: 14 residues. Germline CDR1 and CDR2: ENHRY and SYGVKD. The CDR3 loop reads CATHPGTGTYEQYF.

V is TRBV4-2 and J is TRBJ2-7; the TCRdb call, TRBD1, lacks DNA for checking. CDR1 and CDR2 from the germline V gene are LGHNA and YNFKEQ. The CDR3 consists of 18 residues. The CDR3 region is CASSQDQSGATFSYEQYF.

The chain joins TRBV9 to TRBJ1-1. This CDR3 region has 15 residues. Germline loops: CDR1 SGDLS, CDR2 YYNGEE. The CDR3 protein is CASSVAASLNTEAFF.

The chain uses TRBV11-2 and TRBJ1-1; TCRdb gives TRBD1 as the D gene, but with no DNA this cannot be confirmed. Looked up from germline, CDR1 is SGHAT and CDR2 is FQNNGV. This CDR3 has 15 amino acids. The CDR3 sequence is CASSLEGRVNTEAFF.

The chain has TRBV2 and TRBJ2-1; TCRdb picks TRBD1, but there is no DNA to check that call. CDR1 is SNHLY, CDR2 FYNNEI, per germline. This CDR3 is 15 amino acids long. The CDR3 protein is CAIPLDDQFYNEQFF.

The CDR3: CASSDLYGTEAFF. The chain has TRBV27 and TRBJ1-1. This CDR3 is 13 amino acids long. CDR1 MNHEY and CDR2 SMNVEV come from the germline V gene (reference sequence).

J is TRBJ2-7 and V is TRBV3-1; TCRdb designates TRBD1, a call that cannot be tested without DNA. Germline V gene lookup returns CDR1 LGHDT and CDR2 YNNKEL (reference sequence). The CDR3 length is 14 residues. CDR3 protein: CASSLGTVDPEQYF.

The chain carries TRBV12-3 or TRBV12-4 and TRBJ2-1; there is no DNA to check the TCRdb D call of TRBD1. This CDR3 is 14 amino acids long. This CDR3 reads CASSSVTGLGEQFF.

The CDR3 loop reads CASSPGYSGGYYNEQFF. V is TRBV27 and J is TRBJ2-1; TCRdb indicates TRBD2, and absent DNA this call remains unverified. From germline, CDR1 is MNHEY and CDR2 SMNVEV (reference sequence). The CDR3 has 17 amino acids.

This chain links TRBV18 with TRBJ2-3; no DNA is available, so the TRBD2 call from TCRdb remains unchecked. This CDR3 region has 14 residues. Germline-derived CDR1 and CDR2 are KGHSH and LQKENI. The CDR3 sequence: CASSSSGGGDTQYF.

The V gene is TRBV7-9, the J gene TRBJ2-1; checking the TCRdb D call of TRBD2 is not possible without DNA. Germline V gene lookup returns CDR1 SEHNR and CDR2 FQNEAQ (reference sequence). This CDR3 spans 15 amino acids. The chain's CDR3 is CASSPPVREYNEQFF.

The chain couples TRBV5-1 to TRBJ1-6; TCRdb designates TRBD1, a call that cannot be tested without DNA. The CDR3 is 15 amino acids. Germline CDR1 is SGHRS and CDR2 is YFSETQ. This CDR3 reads CASSYVGTGESPLHF.

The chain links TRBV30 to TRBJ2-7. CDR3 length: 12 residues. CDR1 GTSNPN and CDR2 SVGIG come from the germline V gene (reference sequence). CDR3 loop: CAWSKSGNEQYF. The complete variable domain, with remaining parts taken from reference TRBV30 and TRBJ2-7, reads SQTIHQWPATLVQPVGSPLSLECTVEGTSNPNLYWYRQAAGRGLQLLFYSVGIGQISSEVPQNLSASRPQDRQFILSSKKLLLSDSGFYLCAWSKSGNEQYFGPGTRLTVT.

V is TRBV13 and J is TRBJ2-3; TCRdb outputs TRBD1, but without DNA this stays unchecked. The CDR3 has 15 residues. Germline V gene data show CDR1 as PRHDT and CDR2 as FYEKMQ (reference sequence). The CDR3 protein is CASSSPGEFTDTQYF.

CDR3 sequence: CASKETFSRQRGGHEQFF. The chain has TRBV13 and TRBJ2-1; the D gene TCRdb calls, TRBD2, cannot be checked with no DNA. The CDR3 contains 18 residues. Per the germline V gene, CDR1 is PRHDT and CDR2 is FYEKMQ (reference sequence).

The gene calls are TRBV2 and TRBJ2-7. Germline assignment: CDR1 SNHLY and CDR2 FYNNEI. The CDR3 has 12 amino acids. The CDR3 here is CASTGGYYEQYF.

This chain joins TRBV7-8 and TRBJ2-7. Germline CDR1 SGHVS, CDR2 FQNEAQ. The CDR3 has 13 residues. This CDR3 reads CASSLVSAYEQYF.

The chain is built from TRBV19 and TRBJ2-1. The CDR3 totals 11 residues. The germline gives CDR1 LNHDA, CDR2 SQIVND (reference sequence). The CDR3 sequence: CASSIAEAQFF. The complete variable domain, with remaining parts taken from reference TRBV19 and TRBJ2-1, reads DGGITQSPKYLFRKEGQNVTLSCEQNLNHDAMYWYRQDPGQGLRLIYYSQIVNDFQKGDIAEGYSVSREKKESFPLTVTSAQKNPTAFYLCASSIAEAQFFGPGTRLTVL.

The CDR3: CASSQEGTSGAYTDTQYF. The chain recombines TRBV3-1 with TRBJ2-3; TCRdb's D call, TRBD2, is unchecked because there is no DNA. Germline V gene data show CDR1 as LGHDT and CDR2 as YNNKEL (reference sequence). The CDR3 loop spans 18 amino acids.

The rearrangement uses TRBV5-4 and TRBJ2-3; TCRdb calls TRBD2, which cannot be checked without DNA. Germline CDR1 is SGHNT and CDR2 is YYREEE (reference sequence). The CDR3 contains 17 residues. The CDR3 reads CASSLALAGGVRDTQYF.

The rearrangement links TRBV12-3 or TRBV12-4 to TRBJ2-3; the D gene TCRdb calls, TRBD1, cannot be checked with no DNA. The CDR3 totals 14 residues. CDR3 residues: CASSRQTFELTQYF.